Given below is one TCR beta chain in context. What this receptor recognizes is not known. Base qualities were left out, and no much larger clone turns up one base away. This specimen comes from a study of a mutant IDH1 vaccine in newly diagnosed glioma (dated by TCRdb to the early 2020s). Regarding the study in general: Vaccination began 4-6 weeks after radiotherapy alone, or alongside temozolomide cycles in the chemotherapy-containing groups. Of the roughly 34 treated patients, around 62% were male and around 40% were female, and a mean age of roughly 41 years was recorded. Before enrollment, most patients had been given radiochemotherapy with temozolomide as standard therapy, while the rest had received either radiotherapy alone or temozolomide alone. The week-35 safety follow-up was designated visit V12, and the week-47 end of study was designated visit V13. Six visits were used for peripheral blood collection: V03 (baseline), V05, V07, V10, V12 and V13. For exploratory analyses, fewer than 30 treated patients had longitudinal TCRB deep sequencing done wherever samples were available.

Study-level results and caveats: Availability determined which PBMC samples were chosen for TCRB deep sequencing. No apparent relationship was observed between pseudoprogression and alterations in the top peripheral T cell clonotypes detected by TCRB sequencing. It was noted by the authors that analyses of patient blood samples could not be reproduced owing to sample limitations. Immune responses induced by the vaccine were seen in more than 85% of patients across multiple MHC alleles.

CDR1 and CDR2, looked up from the germline V gene, are SQVTM and ANQGSEA. The CDR3 numbers 14 residues from cysteine through phenylalanine. Here the CDR3 DNA is all that survives: 42 bases in frame from base 1. Trimming takes 3 bases from V and 2 bases from J, and the germline ends sit 10 bases apart. Sample time point, as interpreted from the label and publication: week 35, safety follow-up. Each vaccine dose was 300 ug of a 20-mer mutant IDH1 peptide in Montanide, given subcutaneously with topical imiquimod. Eight vaccinations were administered to patients in weeks 1, 3, 5, 7, 11, 15, 19 and 23, corresponding to visits V03 through V10. Newly diagnosed WHO grade 3 or 4 IDH1-mutant astrocytomas showing loss of nuclear ATRX were present in the donors. The samples were drawn from NOA16, a multicentre, single-arm, open-label phase I trial in Germany that tested a mutant IDH1 peptide vaccine in humans for the first time. Genomic DNA for TCRB sequencing was extracted from EDTA blood using the DNeasy Blood and Tissue Kit.

Libraries were prepared through the immunoSEQ multiplex PCR assay. Rearranged TCR beta chain sequences were amplified with the hsTCRB Kit following the manufacturer's protocol. TCRB libraries were sequenced on an Illumina MiSeq. The authors processed their data as follows. The proprietary platform of the kit vendor was used for demultiplexing, trimming and gene mapping. TCRdb took over this immuneACCESS table, retaining in-frame rearrangements with V and J assigned. Such tables are incomplete; in checked studies, under half of the missing clones stem from an unresolved V gene, and the remainder is unexplained. D and trimming were read from the DNA, whereas the V and J calls and clone size are those reported in that table. The sample contains around 54,000 clones, roughly nine tenths of them found a single time. The top ten hold around 1.6% of the sample.

Sequencing used PBMCs, obtained from a glioma patient whose treatment included an IDH1 peptide vaccine. The sequence is built from TRBV29-1 and TRBJ2-2, and the D gene may be TRBD2, 6 bases matching. The receptor was derived from a man aged 35 to 55 with glioma. The DNA sequence follows: TGCAGCGTTGATGGGACTCAAAACACCGGGGAGCTGTTTTTT. It encodes CSVDGTQNTGELFF.